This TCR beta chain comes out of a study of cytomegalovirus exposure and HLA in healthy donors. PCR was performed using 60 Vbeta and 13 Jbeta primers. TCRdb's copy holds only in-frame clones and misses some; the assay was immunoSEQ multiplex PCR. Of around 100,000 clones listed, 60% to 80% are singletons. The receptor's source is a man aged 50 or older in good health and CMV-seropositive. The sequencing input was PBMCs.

The CDR3 sequence is CSVASTGGEQFF. The CDR3, as DNA: TGCAGCGTTGCCTCGACAGGCGGTGAGCAGTTCTTC. The chain employs TRBV29-1 and TRBJ2-1, with D maybe TRBD1 (6 bases). V lost 4 bases and J 9 bases, leaving 13 bases between the germline ends. The germline V gene has CDR1 SQVTM and CDR2 ANQGSEA. The CDR3 is 12 amino acids.